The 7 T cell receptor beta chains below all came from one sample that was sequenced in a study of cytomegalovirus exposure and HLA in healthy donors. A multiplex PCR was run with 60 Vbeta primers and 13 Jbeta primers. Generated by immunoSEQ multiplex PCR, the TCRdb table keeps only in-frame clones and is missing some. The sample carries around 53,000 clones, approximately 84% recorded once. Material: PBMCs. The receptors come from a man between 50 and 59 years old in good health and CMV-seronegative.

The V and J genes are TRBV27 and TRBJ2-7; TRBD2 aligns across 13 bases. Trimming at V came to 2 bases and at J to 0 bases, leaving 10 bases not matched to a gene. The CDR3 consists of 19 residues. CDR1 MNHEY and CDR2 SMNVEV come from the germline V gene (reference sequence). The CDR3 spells CASSLIRGTSGTSSYEQYF. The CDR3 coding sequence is TGTGCCAGCAGTTTAATACGCGGGACTAGCGGGACTAGCTCCTACGAGCAGTACTTC.

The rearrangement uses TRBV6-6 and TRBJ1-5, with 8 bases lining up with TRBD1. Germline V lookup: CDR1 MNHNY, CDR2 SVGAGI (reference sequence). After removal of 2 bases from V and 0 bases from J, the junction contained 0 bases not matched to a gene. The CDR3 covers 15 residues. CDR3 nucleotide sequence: TGTGCCAGCAGTTACCAGGGGGCTAGCAATCAGCCCCAGCATTTT. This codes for CASSYQGASNQPQHF.

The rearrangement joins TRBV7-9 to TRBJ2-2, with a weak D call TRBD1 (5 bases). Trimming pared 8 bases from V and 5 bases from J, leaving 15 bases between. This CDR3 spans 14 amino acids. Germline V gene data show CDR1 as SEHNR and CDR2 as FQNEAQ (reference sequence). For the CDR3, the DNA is TGTGCCAGCGGAGCAGGTGCAGGGACCGGGGAGCTGTTTTTT. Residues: CASGAGAGTGELFF.

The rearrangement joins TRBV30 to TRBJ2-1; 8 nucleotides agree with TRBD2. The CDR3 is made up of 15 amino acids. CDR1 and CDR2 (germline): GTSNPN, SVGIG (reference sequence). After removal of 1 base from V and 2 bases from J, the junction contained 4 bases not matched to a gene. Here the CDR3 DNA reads TGTGCCTGGAGTGACGGGGGGGGCACCTACAATGAGCAGTTCTTC. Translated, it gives CAWSDGGGTYNEQFF.

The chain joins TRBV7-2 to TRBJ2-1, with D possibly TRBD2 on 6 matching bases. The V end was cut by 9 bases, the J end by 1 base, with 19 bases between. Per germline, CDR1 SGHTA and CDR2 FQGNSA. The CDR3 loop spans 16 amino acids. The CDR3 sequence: CARKGALRGSYNEQFF. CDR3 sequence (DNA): TGTGCCAGGAAAGGAGCCCTCCGGGGGTCCTACAATGAGCAGTTCTTC. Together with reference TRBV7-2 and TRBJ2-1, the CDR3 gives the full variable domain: GAGVSQSPSNKVTEKGKDVELRCDPISGHTALYWYRQSLGQGLEFLIYFQGNSAPDKSGLPSDRFSAERTGGSVSTLTIQRTQQEDSAVYLCARKGALRGSYNEQFFGPGTRLTVL.

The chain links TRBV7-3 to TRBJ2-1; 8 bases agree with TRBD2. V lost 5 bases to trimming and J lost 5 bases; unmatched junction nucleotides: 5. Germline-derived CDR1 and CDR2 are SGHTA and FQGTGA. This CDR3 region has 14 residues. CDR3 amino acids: CASSAGLVDNEQFF. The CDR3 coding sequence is TGTGCCAGCAGCGCGGGACTAGTTGACAATGAGCAGTTCTTC. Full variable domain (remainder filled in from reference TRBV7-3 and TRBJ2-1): GAGVSQTPSNKVTEKGKYVELRCDPISGHTALYWYRQSLGQGPEFLIYFQGTGAADDSGLPNDRFFAVRPEGSVSTLKIQRTERGDSAVYLCASSAGLVDNEQFFGPGTRLTVL.

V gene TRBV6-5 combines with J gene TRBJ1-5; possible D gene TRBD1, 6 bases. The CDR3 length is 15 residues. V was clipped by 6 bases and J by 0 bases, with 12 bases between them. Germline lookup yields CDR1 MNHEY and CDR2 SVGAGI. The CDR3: CASRKGQRSNQPQHF. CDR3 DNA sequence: TGTGCCAGCAGAAAAGGACAGCGTAGCAATCAGCCCCAGCATTTT.